This entry features one TCR beta chain sequence. Its antigen is undetermined. The data were obtained in a study of cytomegalovirus exposure and HLA in healthy donors. Turning to the study itself: Some 85 million unique TCRs from HLA-typed donors were held in an early data release. Genetic ancestry analysis placed around four fifths of the 398 donors that were genotyped in the Caucasian-associated cluster. Whole-study findings and limits: Cytomegalovirus association was listed for around 170 TCR beta chains.

Germline CDR1 and CDR2: PRHDT and FYEKMQ (reference sequence). This CDR3 is built from 14 residues. V gave up 5 bases and J gave up 0 bases, with 7 bases separating them. The PCR ran on 60 Vbeta and 13 Jbeta primers. Produced via immunoSEQ multiplex PCR; TCRdb's table is partial and in-frame only. The sample holds some 170,000 clones; roughly 72% are singletons and the top ten take less than 1.2%. This sequence joins TRBV13 and TRBJ1-4; D gene uncertain. The origin of this receptor is a woman aged 40 to 50 in good health and CMV-seronegative. The sequenced material came from PBMCs. The CDR3 region has the DNA TGTGCCAGCAGCCCGGGGACAACTAATGAAAAACTGTTTTTT. Translating it yields CASSPGTTNEKLFF.